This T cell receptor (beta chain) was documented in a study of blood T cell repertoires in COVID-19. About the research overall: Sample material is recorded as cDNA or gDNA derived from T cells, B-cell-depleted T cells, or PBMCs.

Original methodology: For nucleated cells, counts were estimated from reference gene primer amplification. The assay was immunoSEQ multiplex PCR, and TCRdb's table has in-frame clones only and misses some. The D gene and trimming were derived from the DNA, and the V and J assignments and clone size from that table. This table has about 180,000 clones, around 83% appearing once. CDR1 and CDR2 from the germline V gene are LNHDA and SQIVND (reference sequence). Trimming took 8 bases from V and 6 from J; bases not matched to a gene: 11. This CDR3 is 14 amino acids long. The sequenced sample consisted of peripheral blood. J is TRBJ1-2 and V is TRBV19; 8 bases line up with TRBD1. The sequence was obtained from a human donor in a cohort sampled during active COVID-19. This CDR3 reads CASGVIGTGDGYTF. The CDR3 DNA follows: TGTGCCAGTGGAGTTATAGGGACAGGCGATGGCTACACCTTC.